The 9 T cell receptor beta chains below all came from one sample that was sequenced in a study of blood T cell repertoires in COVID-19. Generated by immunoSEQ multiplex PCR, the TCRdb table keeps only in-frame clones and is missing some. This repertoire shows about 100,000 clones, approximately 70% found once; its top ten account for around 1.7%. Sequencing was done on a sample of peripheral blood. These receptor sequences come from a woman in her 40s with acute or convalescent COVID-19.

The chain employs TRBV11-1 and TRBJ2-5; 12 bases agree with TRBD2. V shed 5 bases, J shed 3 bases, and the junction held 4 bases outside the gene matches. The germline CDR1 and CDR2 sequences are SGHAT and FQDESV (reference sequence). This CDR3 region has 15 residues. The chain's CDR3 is CASSPGLAGEETQYF. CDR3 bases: TGTGCCAGCAGCCCGGGACTAGCGGGTGAAGAGACCCAGTACTTC.

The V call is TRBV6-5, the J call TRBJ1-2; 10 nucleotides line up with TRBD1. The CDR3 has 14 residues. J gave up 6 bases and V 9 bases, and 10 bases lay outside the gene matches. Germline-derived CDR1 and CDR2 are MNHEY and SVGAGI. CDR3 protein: CASMTGGGQDGYTF. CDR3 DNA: TGTGCCAGTATGACAGGGGGCGGTCAGGATGGCTACACCTTC.

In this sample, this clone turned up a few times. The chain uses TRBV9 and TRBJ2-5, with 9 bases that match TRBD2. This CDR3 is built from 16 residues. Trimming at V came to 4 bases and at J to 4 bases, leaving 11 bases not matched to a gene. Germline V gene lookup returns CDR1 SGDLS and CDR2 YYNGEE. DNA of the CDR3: TGTGCCAGCAGCCCCGAAGGACTAGCGCGGGCAGAGACCCAGTACTTC. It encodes CASSPEGLARAETQYF.

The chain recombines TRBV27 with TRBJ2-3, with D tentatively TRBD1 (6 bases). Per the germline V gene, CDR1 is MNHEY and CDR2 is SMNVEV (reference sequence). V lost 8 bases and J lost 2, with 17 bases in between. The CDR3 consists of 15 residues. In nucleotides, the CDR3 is TGTGCCAGCTCGACAGACAGGTCCTTCACAGATACGCAGTATTTT. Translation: CASSTDRSFTDTQYF.

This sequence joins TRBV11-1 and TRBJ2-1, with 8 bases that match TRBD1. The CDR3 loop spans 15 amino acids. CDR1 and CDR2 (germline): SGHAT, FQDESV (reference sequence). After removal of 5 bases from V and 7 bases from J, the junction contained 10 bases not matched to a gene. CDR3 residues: CASSHGTGRGNEQFF. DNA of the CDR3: TGTGCCAGCAGCCACGGGACAGGACGCGGGAATGAGCAGTTCTTC.

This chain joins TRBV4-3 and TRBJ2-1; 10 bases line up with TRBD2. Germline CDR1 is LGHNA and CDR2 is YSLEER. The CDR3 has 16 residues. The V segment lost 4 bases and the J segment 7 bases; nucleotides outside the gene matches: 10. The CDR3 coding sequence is TGCGCCAGCAGCCCCAAGGCACTAGCGGGGAAAAATGAGCAGTTCTTC. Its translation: CASSPKALAGKNEQFF.

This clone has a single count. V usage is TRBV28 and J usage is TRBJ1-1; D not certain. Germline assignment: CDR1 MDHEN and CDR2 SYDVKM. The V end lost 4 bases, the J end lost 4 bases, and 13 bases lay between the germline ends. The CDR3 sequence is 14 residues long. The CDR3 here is CASSSGQEGTEAFF. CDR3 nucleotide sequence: TGTGCCAGCAGTTCCGGCCAGGAGGGCACTGAAGCTTTCTTT.

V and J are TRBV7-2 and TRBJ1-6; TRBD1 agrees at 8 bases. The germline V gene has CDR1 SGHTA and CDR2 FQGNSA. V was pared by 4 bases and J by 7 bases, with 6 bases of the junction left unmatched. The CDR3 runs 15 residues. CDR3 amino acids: CASSSDRGSNSPLHF. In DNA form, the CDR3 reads TGTGCCAGCAGCTCCGACAGGGGAAGCAATTCACCCCTCCACTTT. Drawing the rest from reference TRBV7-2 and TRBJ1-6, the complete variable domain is GAGVSQSPSNKVTEKGKDVELRCDPISGHTALYWYRQSLGQGLEFLIYFQGNSAPDKSGLPSDRFSAERTGGSVSTLTIQRTQQEDSAVYLCASSSDRGSNSPLHFGNGTRLTVT.

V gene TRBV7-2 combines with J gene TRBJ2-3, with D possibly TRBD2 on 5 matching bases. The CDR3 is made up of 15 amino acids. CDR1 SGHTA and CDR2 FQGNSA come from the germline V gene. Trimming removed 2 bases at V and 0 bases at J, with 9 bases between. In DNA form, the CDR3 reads TGTGCCAGCAGCTTACAACTAGTTAGCACAGATACGCAGTATTTT. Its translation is CASSLQLVSTDTQYF.